This T cell receptor beta chain derives from a study of T cells after yellow fever vaccination. On this clonotype: Its antigen remains unknown.

Findings and caveats of the study: Most clones from primary vaccination were detected again post-booster (about 96% CD4, 88% CD8). Overlap between CD4 and CD8 compartments was detected for a small share of clonotypes. A secondary response was less intense yet reached its peak sooner, at day 5 versus 15.

Template-switching 5'RACE yielded the TCR cDNA; a universal primer site and UMIs were added in the process. In TCRdb, the 5' RACE reads were re-called with MiXCR into one record per CDR3 protein. In the table there are 300,000 to 400,000 distinct CDR3 sequences, approximately 12% of which are singletons. This TCR came from a man younger than 35 who received the YFV17D yellow fever vaccine. Material: CD4+ T cells sorted from PBMCs, obtained 15 days after the yellow fever booster vaccination.

The CDR3 DNA reads TGTGCCAGCAGCCAAGAGTTGGGGACTTCCTCGGAGACCCAGTACTTC. It translates to CASSQELGTSSETQYF. The chain links TRBV3-1 to TRBJ2-5; a possible D gene is TRBD2 (6 bases). Germline V gene lookup returns CDR1 LGHDT and CDR2 YNNKEL (reference sequence). V shed 0 bases and J shed 5 bases, with 16 bases lying between them. CDR3 length equals 16 residues.